These 25 T cell receptor beta chains were sequenced from one sample in a study of blood T cell repertoires in COVID-19. The repertoire was sequenced with immunoSEQ multiplex PCR; TCRdb's copy has only in-frame clones and lacks some. Of 130,000 or so clones listed, roughly 82% are singletons. The sample was peripheral blood. All receptors derive from a human donor in a cohort sampled during active COVID-19.

The chain couples TRBV11-2 to TRBJ2-2; D gene ambiguous. The CDR3 consists of 14 residues. The germline V gene has CDR1 SGHAT and CDR2 FQNNGV. V was trimmed by 3 bases and J by 2 bases, leaving 7 bases between them. This CDR3 reads CASSFSLNTGELFF. The CDR3 region has the DNA TGTGCCAGCAGCTTTAGTTTAAACACCGGGGAGCTGTTTTTT.

The chain has TRBV5-1 and TRBJ2-1; 9 bases agree with TRBD1. The CDR3 is 15 residues long. After removal of 4 bases from V and 6 bases from J, the junction contained 8 bases not matched to a gene. CDR1 and CDR2 (germline): SGHRS, YFSETQ. This CDR3 reads CASSRGQGTSNEQFF. CDR3 nucleotide sequence: TGCGCCAGCAGCCGTGGACAGGGGACGAGCAATGAGCAGTTCTTC.

This sequence joins TRBV7-9 and TRBJ2-1, with TRBD2 as a possible D gene (6 bases). Trimming cost V 5 bases and J 4 bases, with 15 bases left between them. The CDR3 length is 15 residues. Germline V lookup: CDR1 SEHNR, CDR2 FQNEAQ (reference sequence). As DNA, the CDR3 is TGTGCCAGCAGCCTCTTGCGGGGCGCTTACAATGAGCAGTTCTTC. Encoded protein: CASSLLRGAYNEQFF.

About this clone itself: At one end the junction does not follow the germline gene, possibly because of a read error. The chain uses TRBV7-6 and TRBJ2-5, with 8 bases aligning to TRBD2. CDR1 and CDR2 from the germline V gene are SGHVS and FNYEAQ. This CDR3 is 15 amino acids long. The DNA for the CDR3 is TGTGCCAGCAGCTTAGAGTGGTGGCGGGGGGCCTCCCTGGACTTC. This gives the protein CASSLEWWRGASLDF.

The table lists this clone with a few counts. The J gene is TRBJ1-5, the V gene TRBV7-2; D may be TRBD1 (6 bases). The CDR3 consists of 15 residues. CDR1 is SGHTA and CDR2 is FQGNSA in the germline V gene. The V end was cut by 1 base, the J end by 2 bases, with 9 bases between. The CDR3 sequence: CASSLGRGGNQPQHF. CDR3 DNA: TGTGCCAGCAGCTTAGGCAGGGGTGGCAATCAGCCCCAGCATTTT.

A word on this clone: This same CDR3 is encoded by further DNA sequences in the sample. CDR3 residues: CASSEGGRGGRETQYF. The DNA for the CDR3 is TGTGCCAGCAGTGAAGGGGGGCGGGGGGGCCGCGAGACCCAGTACTTC. This chain uses TRBV25-1 with TRBJ2-5, with 9 bases identical to TRBD2. V lost 2 bases and J lost 5; bases outside the gene matches: 9. This CDR3 has 16 residues. Germline V CDR1 and CDR2: MGHDK, SYGVNS. Variable domain in full (rest from reference TRBV25-1 and TRBJ2-5): EADIYQTPRYLVIGTGKKITLECSQTMGHDKMYWYQQDPGMELHLIHYSYGVNSTEKGDLSSESTVSRIRTEHFPLTLESARPSHTSQYLCASSEGGRGGRETQYFGPGTRLLVL.

The genes are TRBV19 and TRBJ1-5, with D possibly being TRBD1 (6 bases). Germline CDR1 and CDR2: LNHDA and SQIVND (reference sequence). V dropped 5 bases and J dropped 4 bases, with 12 bases sitting between them. The CDR3 loop spans 14 amino acids. CDR3 protein: CASSLRTENQPQHF. Here the CDR3 DNA reads TGTGCCAGTAGTCTTAGGACAGAGAATCAGCCCCAGCATTTT.

The chain joins TRBV14 to TRBJ2-5; no definite D call. Trimming cost V 1 base and J 0 bases, with 6 bases left between them. CDR1 is SGHDN, CDR2 FVKESK, per germline. The CDR3 is 14 amino acids. The CDR3: CASSQGANQETQYF. The CDR3 bases are TGTGCCAGCAGCCAAGGGGCCAACCAAGAGACCCAGTACTTC.

The CDR3 is CAISVTEARINEQFF. The CDR3 DNA reads as TGTGCCATCAGTGTCACGGAGGCCAGGATCAATGAGCAGTTCTTC. The chain employs TRBV10-3 and TRBJ2-1, with a tentative D call TRBD2 (5 bases). With 4 bases removed from V and 6 bases from J, the gap between germline ends came to 16 bases. CDR3 size: 15 residues. CDR1 and CDR2 from the germline V gene are ENHRY and SYGVKD.

This clone was detected only once. The rearrangement links TRBV28 to TRBJ1-4, with TRBD1 matching over 9 bases. Germline CDR1 is MDHEN and CDR2 is SYDVKM. Trimming took 4 bases from V and 3 from J; bases not matched to a gene: 3. The CDR3 runs to 15 residues. This CDR3 is CASSSGTGPNEKLFF. The CDR3 DNA follows: TGTGCCAGCAGTTCCGGGACAGGGCCTAATGAAAAACTGTTTTTT.

The chain combines TRBV7-8 with TRBJ1-6, with D perhaps matching TRBD1 (6 bases). The CDR3 runs 15 residues. Trimming took off 2 bases at V and 8 bases at J, with 13 bases between the two ends. Germline CDR1 reads SGHVS; CDR2 reads FQNEAQ. CDR3 in DNA: TGTGCCAGCAGCTTAAGGGGCAGGGGAGATTCACCCCTCCACTTT. It translates to CASSLRGRGDSPLHF.

This chain joins TRBV19 and TRBJ1-2, with TRBD1 matching 8 bases. V lost 6 bases to trimming and J lost 4 bases; unmatched junction nucleotides: 7. Germline V gene sequence: CDR1 LNHDA, CDR2 SQIVND (reference sequence). This CDR3 is built from 14 residues. The CDR3 reads CASREQGESYGYTF. Here the CDR3 DNA reads TGTGCCAGTAGGGAACAGGGGGAGAGCTATGGCTACACCTTC.

The chain joins TRBV5-6 to TRBJ1-2; perhaps TRBD1 as D (6 bases). V lost 0 bases to trimming and J lost 5 bases, with 17 bases between them. This CDR3 spans 16 amino acids. CDR1 and CDR2 (germline): SGHDT, YYEEEE. CDR3 loop: CASSLDYLGAKYGYTF. DNA for the CDR3: TGTGCCAGCAGCTTGGACTATCTGGGGGCGAAGTATGGCTACACCTTC.

This chain uses TRBV2 with TRBJ2-1, with D unresolved. CDR3 length: 14 residues. The germline CDR1 and CDR2 sequences are SNHLY and FYNNEI. The V end was cut by 3 bases, the J end by 2 bases, with 8 bases between. CDR3: CASSEPDTYNEQFF. The DNA for the CDR3 is TGTGCCAGCAGTGAGCCAGACACCTACAATGAGCAGTTCTTC.

This chain connects TRBV6-5 to TRBJ2-7, with 10 bases lining up with TRBD1. This CDR3 is 14 amino acids long. Germline V gene data show CDR1 as MNHEY and CDR2 as SVGAGI. After removal of 4 bases from V and 7 bases from J, the junction contained 7 bases not matched to a gene. CDR3 residues: CASSLGQGMREQYF. The CDR3 DNA is TGTGCCAGCAGTTTGGGACAGGGGATGAGAGAGCAGTACTTC.

CDR3 nucleotide sequence: TGTGCCAGTAGTATAGTTGGGCCCGGGACAGGGGCCTCGAGCTCCTACAATGAGCAGTTCTTC. It translates to CASSIVGPGTGASSSYNEQFF. The chain couples TRBV19 to TRBJ2-1; 10 bases are shared with TRBD1. Germline-derived CDR1 and CDR2 are LNHDA and SQIVND (reference sequence). CDR3 size: 21 residues. V trimming: 1 base; J trimming: 0 bases; junction bases outside the gene matches: 15.

The rearrangement joins TRBV28 to TRBJ2-7; TRBD2 matches 7 bases. The V segment lost 5 bases and the J segment 3 bases; nucleotides outside the gene matches: 7. The CDR3 is 14 residues long. Germline CDR1 and CDR2: MDHEN and SYDVKM. The CDR3 DNA sequence: TGTGCCAGCAGTGACCCCAGCGGGATCTACGAGCAGTACTTC. Residues: CASSDPSGIYEQYF.

The V gene is TRBV5-6, the J gene TRBJ1-2, with 10 positions matching TRBD1. This CDR3 comprises 15 residues. Unmatched junction bases numbered 11, after V lost 4 bases and J lost 8 bases. Germline V CDR1 and CDR2: SGHDT, YYEEEE. The CDR3 protein is CASSPGQGETRGYTF. CDR3 nucleotide sequence: TGTGCCAGCAGCCCAGGACAGGGGGAAACGAGAGGCTACACCTTC.

This clone has a handful of counts. The rearrangement uses TRBV5-1 and TRBJ2-7; D might be TRBD1 (5 bases). From germline, CDR1 is SGHRS and CDR2 YFSETQ. This CDR3 contains 16 residues. Between the trimmed V and J ends, which lost 2 bases and 0 bases, there was a span of 15 bases. CDR3: CASSLGARPSSYEQYF. DNA for the CDR3: TGCGCCAGCAGCTTAGGGGCCAGACCTAGCTCCTACGAGCAGTACTTC.

This chain joins TRBV7-2 and TRBJ1-5; D uncertain. This CDR3 region has 14 residues. Germline V gene data show CDR1 as SGHTA and CDR2 as FQGNSA. Trimming cost V 0 bases and J 3 bases, with 6 bases left between them. CDR3 nucleotides: TGTGCCAGCAGCTTAGCATCAAACAATCAGCCCCAGCATTTT. Translating it yields CASSLASNNQPQHF.

The V and J genes are TRBV7-6 and TRBJ2-3; maybe TRBD2 (6 bases). The CDR3 covers 14 residues. Per germline, CDR1 SGHVS and CDR2 FNYEAQ. The V end was cut by 2 bases, the J end by 3 bases, with 9 bases between. CDR3 DNA sequence: TGTGCCAGCAGCTTATGGGCGGGGACAGATACGCAGTATTTT. It yields the protein CASSLWAGTDTQYF.

This clone was seen a handful of times. V is TRBV7-9 and J is TRBJ2-3, with TRBD2 matching over 9 bases. The CDR3 runs 17 residues. The germline gives CDR1 SEHNR, CDR2 FQNEAQ (reference sequence). Trimming removed 3 bases from V and 0 bases from J; junction bases left unmatched: 7. The CDR3 loop is CASSFPRGGSSTDTQYF. DNA for the CDR3: TGTGCCAGCAGCTTTCCGCGGGGGGGATCTAGCACAGATACGCAGTATTTT.

This clone was seen just once. V and J are TRBV5-4 and TRBJ2-5; 9 nucleotides line up with TRBD1. The CDR3 sequence is 15 residues long. V lost 5 bases, J lost 5 bases, and 10 bases stayed unmatched. CDR1 and CDR2 from the germline V gene are SGHNT and YYREEE (reference sequence). CDR3 in DNA: TGTGCCAGCAGGGAAAAACAGGGGGCGACGGAGACCCAGTACTTC. It codes for CASREKQGATETQYF.

V gene TRBV6-2 or TRBV6-3 combines with J gene TRBJ2-3; 9 bases match TRBD2. The germline CDR1 and CDR2 sequences are MNHEY and SVGEGT. This CDR3 is 15 amino acids long. J lost 2 bases, V lost 4 bases, and 4 bases had no gene match. In DNA, the CDR3 is TGTGCCAGCAGTTCGACTAGCGGTTACACAGATACGCAGTATTTT. Protein product: CASSSTSGYTDTQYF.

The chain recombines TRBV2 with TRBJ2-7, with D possibly matching TRBD2 (7 bases). The CDR3 is 13 amino acids. Between the trimmed V and J ends, which lost 6 bases and 7 bases, there was a span of 16 bases. Germline-derived CDR1 and CDR2 are SNHLY and FYNNEI. This chain's CDR3 is CASRRGGTEEQYF. The CDR3 DNA sequence: TGTGCCAGCAGGAGGGGGGGGACGGAGGAGCAGTACTTC. The variable domain in full, completed from reference TRBV2 and TRBJ2-7, reads EPEVTQTPSHQVTQMGQEVILRCVPISNHLYFYWYRQILGQKVEFLVSFYNNEISEKSEIFDDQFSVERPDGSNFTLKIRSTKLEDSAMYFCASRRGGTEEQYFGPGTRLTVT.